This T cell receptor beta chain originates from a study of shared clonotypes between healthy human individuals. Sequencing used immunoSEQ multiplex PCR; TCRdb keeps in-frame clones, though not all of them. The sample has hundreds of thousands of clones; 70% to 80% are singletons. The CDR3 consists of 14 residues. The V end was cut by 0 bases, the J end by 4 bases, with 10 bases between. Germline values: CDR1 MNHNY, CDR2 SVGAGI (reference sequence). The sample comprised PBMCs. The V gene is TRBV6-6, the J gene TRBJ2-7; the D gene is possibly TRBD2 (5 bases). This clonotype was sampled from a woman aged 40 to 55 in good health. Some clones in this sample may be carry-over from other donors' samples. CDR3 sequence: CASSYSRDSYEQYF. As DNA, the CDR3 is TGTGCCAGCAGTTACTCCCGGGATAGTTACGAGCAGTACTTC.